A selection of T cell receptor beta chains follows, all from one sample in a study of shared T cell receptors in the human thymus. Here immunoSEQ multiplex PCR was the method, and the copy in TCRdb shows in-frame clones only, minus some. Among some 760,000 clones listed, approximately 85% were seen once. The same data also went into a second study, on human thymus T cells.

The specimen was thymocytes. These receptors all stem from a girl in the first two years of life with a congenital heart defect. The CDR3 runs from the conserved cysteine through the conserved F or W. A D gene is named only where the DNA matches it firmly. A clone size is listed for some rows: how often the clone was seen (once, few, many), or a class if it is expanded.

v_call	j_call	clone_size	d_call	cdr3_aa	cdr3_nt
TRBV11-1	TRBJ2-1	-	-	CASSLSYTARDEQFF	TGTGCCAGCAGCTTATCTTACACGGCCAGGGATGAGCAGTTCTTC
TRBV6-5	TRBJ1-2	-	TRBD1	CASSTGTATIYGYTF	TGTGCCAGCAGTACTGGGACAGCCACAATCTATGGCTACACCTTC
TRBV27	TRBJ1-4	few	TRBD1	CASSPIRQGIKEKLFF	TGTGCCAGCAGTCCCATAAGACAGGGGATAAAGGAAAAACTGTTTTTT
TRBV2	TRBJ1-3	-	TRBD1	CASSRDRVVSSENTIYF	TGTGCCAGCAGTCGGGACAGGGTTGTTAGTAGTGAAAACACCATATATTTT
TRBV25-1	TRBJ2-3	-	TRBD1	CASSESDRGDTQYF	TGTGCCAGCAGTGAATCGGACAGGGGGGATACGCAGTATTTT
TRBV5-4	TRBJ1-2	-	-	CASSLTVGPGLYGYTF	TGTGCCAGCAGCTTGACCGTCGGGCCAGGGCTTTATGGCTACACCTTC
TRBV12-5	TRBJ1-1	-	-	CASGREGNTEAFF	TGTGCTAGTGGTAGGGAGGGAAACACTGAAGCTTTCTTT
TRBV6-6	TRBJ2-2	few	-	CASSYSTRGELFF	TGTGCCAGCAGTTACTCGACTCGTGGGGAGCTGTTTTTT
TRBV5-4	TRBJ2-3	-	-	CASSLRTGRDSDTQYF	TGTGCCAGCAGCTTGAGGACAGGGAGGGACTCAGATACGCAGTATTTT
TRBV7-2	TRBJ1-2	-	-	CASSLVQGRGYGYTF	TGTGCCAGCAGCTTAGTTCAGGGGCGAGGCTATGGCTACACCTTC
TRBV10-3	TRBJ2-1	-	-	CAISSSARTGWDEQFF	TGTGCCATCAGTTCCTCCGCCAGAACAGGGTGGGATGAGCAGTTCTTC
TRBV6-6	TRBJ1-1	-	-	CASSYEGRTEAFF	TGTGCCAGCAGTTACGAAGGGAGGACTGAAGCTTTCTTT
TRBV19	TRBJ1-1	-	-	CASKAGTLNTEAFF	TGTGCCAGTAAGGCCGGGACACTTAACACTGAAGCTTTCTTT
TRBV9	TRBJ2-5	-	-	CASSPRWRKETQYF	TGTGCCAGCAGCCCCCGGTGGAGGAAGGAGACCCAGTACTTC
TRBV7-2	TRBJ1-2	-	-	CASSSPLTDNYGYTF	TGTGCCAGCAGCTCCCCTCTGACAGACAACTATGGCTACACCTTC
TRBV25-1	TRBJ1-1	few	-	CASSEPSGTLNTEAFF	TGTGCCAGCAGTGAACCCTCCGGGACATTGAACACTGAAGCTTTCTTT
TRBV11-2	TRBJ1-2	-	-	CASSSLRLVLKANYGYTF	TGTGCCAGCAGCTCGCTAAGACTTGTCCTAAAAGCTAACTATGGCTACACCTTC
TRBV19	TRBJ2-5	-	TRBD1	CASSPGQGGQETQYF	TGTGCCAGTAGTCCGGGACAGGGAGGCCAAGAGACCCAGTACTTC
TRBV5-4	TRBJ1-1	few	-	CASSRNTEAFF	TGTGCCAGCAGCCGGAACACTGAAGCTTTCTTT
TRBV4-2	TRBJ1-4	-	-	CASSPLFPPEKLFF	TGTGCCAGCAGCCCCCTATTTCCTCCTGAAAAACTGTTTTTT
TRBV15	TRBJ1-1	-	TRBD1	CATSRDRDRGPAEAFF	TGTGCCACCAGCAGAGATAGAGACAGGGGGCCCGCCGAAGCTTTCTTT
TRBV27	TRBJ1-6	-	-	CASSPGNSPLHF	TGTGCCAGCAGTCCCGGGAATTCACCCCTCCACTTT